This T cell receptor (beta chain) comes out of a study of cytomegalovirus exposure and HLA in healthy donors. Study context: A data release that came early held approximately 92 million unique TCRs from HLA-typed donors. Study-wide results and caveats: TCR beta V segments were, for the most part, productive about 87% or about 30% of the time in an earlier analysis. With later analysis, a missense DCLRE1C variant became linked to TCR beta V- and J-gene trimming.

J gave up 2 bases and V 9 bases, and 7 bases lay outside the gene matches. This CDR3 has 14 residues. Germline V gives CDR1 MNHNS, CDR2 SASEGT. Use of 60 Vbeta and 13 Jbeta primers characterized the PCR. The repertoire was sequenced with immunoSEQ multiplex PCR; TCRdb's copy has only in-frame clones and lacks some. The table lists roughly 120,000 clones, roughly three quarters of them singletons, with around 3% in the top ten. This clone was seen just once. The target antigen is unknown. This clonotype was obtained from a woman under 30 in good health and CMV-seropositive. The sample taken for sequencing was PBMCs. The chain links TRBV6-1 to TRBJ1-5; 7 nucleotides agree with TRBD1. CDR3 in DNA: TGTGCCAGTAGAAGACAGGGCGGCAATCAGCCCCAGCATTTT. Its translation: CASRRQGGNQPQHF.